The T cell receptor beta chain described here comes from a study of T cells in Graves' hyperthyroidism and ophthalmopathy. Using RNA transcripts as the source, TCR beta CDR3 regions were amplified. A set of HTBI primers served as the primers for a first-round RT-PCR of the TCR CDR3. TCRdb re-called the multiplex PCR reads through MiXCR, storing one row per CDR3 protein. The data show roughly 840,000 distinct CDR3 sequences, more than 30% seen once. CDR1 MNHEY and CDR2 SVGAGI come from the germline V gene. The CDR3 is made up of 14 amino acids. With 6 bases clipped from V and 7 bases from J, the junction kept 10 bases outside the gene matches.

V and J are TRBV6-5 and TRBJ1-1; 8 bases agree with TRBD1. Sequenced sample: blood. The clonotype comes from a man younger than 35 with Graves' hyperthyroidism. CDR3 region: CASRSGQGVDEAFF. In DNA form, the CDR3 reads TGTGCCAGCAGGTCCGGACAGGGCGTTGATGAAGCTTTCTTT.